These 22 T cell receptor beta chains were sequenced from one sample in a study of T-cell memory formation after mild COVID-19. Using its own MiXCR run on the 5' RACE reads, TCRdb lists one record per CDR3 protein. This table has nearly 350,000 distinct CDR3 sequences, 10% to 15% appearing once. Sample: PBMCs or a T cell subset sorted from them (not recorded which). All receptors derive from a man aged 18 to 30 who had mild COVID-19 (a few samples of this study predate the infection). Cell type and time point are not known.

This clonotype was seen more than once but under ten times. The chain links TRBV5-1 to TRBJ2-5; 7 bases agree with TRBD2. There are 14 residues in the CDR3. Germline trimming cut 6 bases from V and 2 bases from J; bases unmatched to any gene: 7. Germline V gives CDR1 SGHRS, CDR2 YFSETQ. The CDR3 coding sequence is TGCGCCAGCAACGAGGGGACTACTCAAGAGACCCAGTACTTC. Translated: CASNEGTTQETQYF.

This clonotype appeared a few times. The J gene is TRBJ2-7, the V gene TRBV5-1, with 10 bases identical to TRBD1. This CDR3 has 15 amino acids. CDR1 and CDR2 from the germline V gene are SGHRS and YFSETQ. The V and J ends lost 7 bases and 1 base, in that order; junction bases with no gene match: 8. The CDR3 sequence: CASASGTGVSYEQYF. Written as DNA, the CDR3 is TGCGCCAGCGCCTCCGGGACAGGGGTATCCTACGAGCAGTACTTC.

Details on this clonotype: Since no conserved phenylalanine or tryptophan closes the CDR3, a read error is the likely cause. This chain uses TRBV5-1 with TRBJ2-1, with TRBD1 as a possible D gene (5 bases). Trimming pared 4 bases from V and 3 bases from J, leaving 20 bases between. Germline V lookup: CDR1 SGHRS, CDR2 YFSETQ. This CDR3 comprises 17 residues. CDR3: CASSQPILGDSYNEQFL. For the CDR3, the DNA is TGCGCCAGCAGCCAGCCAATTTTAGGGGATAGCTACAATGAGCAGTTCTTG.

The CDR3, as DNA: TGCAGTGCTTCTGTTTACTCTGGGGCCAACGTCCTGACTTTC. This encodes CSASVYSGANVLTF. The V and J genes are TRBV20-1 and TRBJ2-6; unclear D gene. Germline V gene data show CDR1 as DFQATT and CDR2 as SNEGSKA (reference sequence). CDR3 length equals 14 residues. Trimming removed 5 bases from V and 0 bases from J, with 8 bases in between.

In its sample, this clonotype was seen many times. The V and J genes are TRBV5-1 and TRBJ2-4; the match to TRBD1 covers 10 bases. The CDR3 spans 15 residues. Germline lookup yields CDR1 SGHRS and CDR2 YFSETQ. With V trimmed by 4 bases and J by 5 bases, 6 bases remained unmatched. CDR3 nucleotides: TGCGCCAGCAGCACCATGGGACAGGGGCAAAACATTCAGTACTTC. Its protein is CASSTMGQGQNIQYF.

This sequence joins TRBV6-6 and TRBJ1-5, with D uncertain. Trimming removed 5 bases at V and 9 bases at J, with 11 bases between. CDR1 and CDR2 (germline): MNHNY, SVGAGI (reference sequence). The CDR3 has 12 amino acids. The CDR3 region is CASSHLIPPQHF. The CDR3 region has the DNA TGTGCCAGCAGTCACCTTATCCCGCCCCAGCATTTT.

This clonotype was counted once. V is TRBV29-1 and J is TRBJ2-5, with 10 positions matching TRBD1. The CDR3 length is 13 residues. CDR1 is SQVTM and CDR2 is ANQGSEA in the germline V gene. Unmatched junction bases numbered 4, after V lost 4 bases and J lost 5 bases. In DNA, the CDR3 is TGCAGCGTTGGGACAGGGGGAACGGAGACCCAGTACTTC. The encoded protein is CSVGTGGTETQYF.

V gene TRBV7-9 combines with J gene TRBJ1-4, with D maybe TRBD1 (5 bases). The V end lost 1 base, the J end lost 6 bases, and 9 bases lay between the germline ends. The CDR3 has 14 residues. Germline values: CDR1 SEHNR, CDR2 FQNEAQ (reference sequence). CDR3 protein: CASSLGGTDEKLFF. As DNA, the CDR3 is TGTGCCAGCAGCTTAGGAGGGACCGATGAAAAACTGTTTTTT.

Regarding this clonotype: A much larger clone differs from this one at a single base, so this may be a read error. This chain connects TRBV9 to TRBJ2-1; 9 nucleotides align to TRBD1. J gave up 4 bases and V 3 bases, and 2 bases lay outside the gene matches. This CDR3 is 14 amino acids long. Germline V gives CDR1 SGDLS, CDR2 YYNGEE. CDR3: CASSAGTGYNEQFF. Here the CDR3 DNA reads TGTGCCAGCAGCGCCGGGACAGGGTACAATGAGCAGTTCTTC.

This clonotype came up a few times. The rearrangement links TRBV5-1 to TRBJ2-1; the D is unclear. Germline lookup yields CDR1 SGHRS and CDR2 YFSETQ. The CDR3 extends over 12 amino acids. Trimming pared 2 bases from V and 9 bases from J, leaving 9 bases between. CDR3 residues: CASSFASSEQFF. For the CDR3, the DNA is TGCGCCAGCAGCTTCGCCAGCAGTGAGCAGTTCTTC.

CDR3 DNA: TGTGCCAGCACCACCACGGCGGGGATCCTTCTGCCCGGTTCTGGGGCCAACGTCCTGACTTTC. Its translation is CASTTTAGILLPGSGANVLTF. The rearrangement joins TRBV7-2 to TRBJ2-6; D possibly corresponds to TRBD2 (6 bases). This CDR3 has 21 amino acids. CDR1 and CDR2 from the germline V gene are SGHTA and FQGNSA. Trimming took off 7 bases at V and 1 base at J, with 29 bases between the two ends.

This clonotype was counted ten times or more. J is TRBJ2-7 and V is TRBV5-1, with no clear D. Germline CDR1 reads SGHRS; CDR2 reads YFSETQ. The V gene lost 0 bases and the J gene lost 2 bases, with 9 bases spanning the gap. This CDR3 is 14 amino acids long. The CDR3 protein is CASSLGEVTYEQYF. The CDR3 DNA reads TGCGCCAGCAGCTTGGGAGAGGTTACCTACGAGCAGTACTTC.

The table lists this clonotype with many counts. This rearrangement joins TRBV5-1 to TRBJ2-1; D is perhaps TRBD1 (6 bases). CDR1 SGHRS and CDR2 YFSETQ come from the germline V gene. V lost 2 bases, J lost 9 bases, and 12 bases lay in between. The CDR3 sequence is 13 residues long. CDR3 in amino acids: CASSFPGVSEQFF. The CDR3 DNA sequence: TGCGCCAGCAGCTTCCCAGGGGTGAGTGAGCAGTTCTTC.

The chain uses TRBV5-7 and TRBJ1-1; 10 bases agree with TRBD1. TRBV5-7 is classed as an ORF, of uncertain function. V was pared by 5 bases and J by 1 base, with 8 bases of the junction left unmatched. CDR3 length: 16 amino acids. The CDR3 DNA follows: TGTGCCAGCAGTTACCGGGACAGGGGCCGGAACACTGAAGCTTTCTTT. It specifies CASSYRDRGRNTEAFF.

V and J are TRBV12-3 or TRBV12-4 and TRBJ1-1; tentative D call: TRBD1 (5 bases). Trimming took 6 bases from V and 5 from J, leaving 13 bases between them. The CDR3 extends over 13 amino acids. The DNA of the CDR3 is TGTGCCAGCAGCTCGGGGCCCGGGACTGAAGCTTTCTTT. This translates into CASSSGPGTEAFF.

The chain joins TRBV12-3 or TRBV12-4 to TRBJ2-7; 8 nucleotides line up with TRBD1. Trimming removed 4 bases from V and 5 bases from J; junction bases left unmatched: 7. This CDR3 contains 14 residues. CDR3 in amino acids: CASSWGDRWDEQYF. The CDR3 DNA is TGTGCCAGCAGTTGGGGGGACAGGTGGGACGAGCAGTACTTC.

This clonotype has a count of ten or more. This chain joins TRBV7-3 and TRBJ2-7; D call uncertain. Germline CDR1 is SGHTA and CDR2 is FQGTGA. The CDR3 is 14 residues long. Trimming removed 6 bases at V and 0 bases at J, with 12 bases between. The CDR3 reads CASSPGSNSYEQYF. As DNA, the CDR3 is TGTGCCAGCAGTCCCGGGTCTAACTCCTACGAGCAGTACTTC.

CDR3 sequence: CASSLAGRGGEQFF. CDR3 in DNA: TGTGCCAGCAGCTTAGCAGGGCGGGGAGGCGAGCAGTTCTTC. This chain uses TRBV7-8 with TRBJ2-1, with a possible D match to TRBD2 (6 bases). The CDR3 contains 14 residues. Germline CDR1 and CDR2: SGHVS and FQNEAQ. V was trimmed by 0 bases and J by 10 bases, leaving 13 bases between them.

The CDR3 DNA reads as TGTGCCATCAGTGACTCCGGTCGGCCCTACGAGCAGTACGTC. Protein product: CAISDSGRPYEQYV. J is TRBJ2-7 and V is TRBV10-3; no clear D gene. The CDR3 consists of 14 residues. Trimming pared 3 bases from V and 2 bases from J, leaving 11 bases between. Per germline, CDR1 ENHRY and CDR2 SYGVKD.

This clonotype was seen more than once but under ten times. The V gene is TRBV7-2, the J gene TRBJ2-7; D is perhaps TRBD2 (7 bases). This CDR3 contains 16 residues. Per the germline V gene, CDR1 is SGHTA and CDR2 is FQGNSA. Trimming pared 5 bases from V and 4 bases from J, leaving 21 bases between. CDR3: CASSPQGGGRVYEQYF. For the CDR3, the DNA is TGTGCCAGCAGCCCCCAGGGCGGGGGCAGGGTTTACGAGCAGTACTTC. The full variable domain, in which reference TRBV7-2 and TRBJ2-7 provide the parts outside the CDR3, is GAGVSQSPSNKVTEKGKDVELRCDPISGHTALYWYRQSLGQGLEFLIYFQGNSAPDKSGLPSDRFSAERTGGSVSTLTIQRTQQEDSAVYLCASSPQGGGRVYEQYFGPGTRLTVT.

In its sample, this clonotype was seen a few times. The CDR3 DNA reads as TGCAGTGCTGTACTAGCGGGGGCCCCACGGGCCTACAATGAGCAGTTCTTC. This codes for CSAVLAGAPRAYNEQFF. The chain links TRBV20-1 to TRBJ2-1, with 11 bases identical to TRBD2. CDR3 length: 17 amino acids. Germline values: CDR1 DFQATT, CDR2 SNEGSKA (reference sequence). V lost 5 bases, J lost 2 bases, and 11 bases stayed unmatched.

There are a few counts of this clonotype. The CDR3 here is CASRPDNYNEQFF. CDR3 nucleotides: TGTGCCAGCCGACCGGACAACTACAATGAGCAGTTCTTC. V gene TRBV2 combines with J gene TRBJ2-1; D perhaps matches TRBD1 (5 bases). Looked up from germline, CDR1 is SNHLY and CDR2 is FYNNEI. The CDR3 sequence is 13 residues long. The V end lost 8 bases, the J end lost 3 bases, and 11 bases lay between the germline ends.